A selection of T cell receptor beta chains follows, all from one sample in a study of blood T cell repertoires in COVID-19. The table came from immunoSEQ multiplex PCR; TCRdb's copy has only in-frame clones and leaves some out. The sample shows hundreds of thousands of clones, nearly 90% of them seen only once. The sequencing sample was made of PBMCs or T cells enriched from blood (not recorded which). The receptors were gathered from a woman between 45 and 65 years old who had been exposed to COVID-19. The CDR3 runs from the conserved cysteine through the conserved F or W. A D gene is named only where the DNA matches it firmly. Clone size, where shown, is once, few, many, or a class for clones that have expanded.

CASSLTSGSTDTQYF | TGCGCCAGCAGCTTGACTAGCGGAAGCACAGATACGCAGTATTTT | TRBV5-1 | TRBD2 | - | TRBJ2-3
CASSEIPGLQQETQYF | TGTGCCAGCAGTGAAATCCCGGGACTACAACAAGAGACCCAGTACTTC | TRBV11-2 | TRBD2 | - | TRBJ2-5
CASSPREGNSPLHF | TGTGCCAGCAGCCCCCGGGAGGGCAATTCACCCCTCCACTTT | TRBV7-8 | - | - | TRBJ1-6
CATQRGGGAGVINNEQFF | TGTGCCACACAACGTGGCGGGGGCGCCGGAGTCATTAACAATGAGCAGTTCTTC | TRBV10-3 | - | few | TRBJ2-1
CASSLQGPSETQYF | TGCGCCAGCAGCTTACAGGGACCTTCGGAGACCCAGTACTTC | TRBV5-1 | - | - | TRBJ2-5
CASSLGTGGGYEQYF | TGCGCCAGCAGCTTGGGTACGGGGGGAGGCTACGAGCAGTACTTC | TRBV5-1 | TRBD2 | - | TRBJ2-7
CASSKLPPNRTNGYTF | TGTGCCAGCAGCAAACTCCCGCCAAACAGGACAAATGGCTACACCTTC | TRBV21-1 | - | - | TRBJ1-2
CASTDSRGLYGYTF | TGTGCCAGCACCGACTCGCGGGGCCTCTATGGCTACACCTTC | TRBV28 | - | - | TRBJ1-2
CASSRVNYGYTF | TGTGCCAGCAGTCGAGTGAACTATGGCTACACCTTC | TRBV2 | - | few | TRBJ1-2
CAISEPGQGNEQYF | TGTGCCATCAGTGAGCCGGGACAGGGTAACGAGCAGTACTTC | TRBV10-3 | TRBD1 | - | TRBJ2-7
CASKQNTEAFF | TGTGCCAGCAAACAGAACACTGAAGCTTTCTTT | TRBV2 | - | - | TRBJ1-1
CASSQVTGAYEQYF | TGTGCCAGCAGCCAAGTGACAGGGGCCTACGAGCAGTACTTC | TRBV3-1/TRBV3-2 | TRBD1 | - | TRBJ2-7
CASMVAGGRTSYEQYF | TGTGCCAGCATGGTAGCGGGGGGTCGTACATCCTACGAGCAGTACTTC | TRBV28 | TRBD2 | once | TRBJ2-7
CASSKDRDTRYEQYF | TGTGCCAGCAGTAAGGACAGGGACACCCGCTACGAGCAGTACTTC | TRBV6-5 | TRBD1 | - | TRBJ2-7
CASSRSTSGGGETQYF | TGCGCCAGCAGCCGCTCTACTAGCGGGGGAGGGGAGACCCAGTACTTC | TRBV4-1 | TRBD2 | - | TRBJ2-5
CASSGPTGGDYNEQFF | TGTGCCAGCAGCGGGCCGACAGGGGGTGACTACAATGAGCAGTTCTTC | TRBV5-8 | TRBD1 | - | TRBJ2-1
CASSPFLSGWNQPQHF | TGTGCCAGTAGTCCGTTCTTGTCAGGTTGGAATCAGCCCCAGCATTTT | TRBV19 | - | - | TRBJ1-5
CASSPNGLTYEQYF | TGTGCCAGCAGTCCAAATGGACTGACCTACGAGCAGTACTTC | TRBV27 | - | - | TRBJ2-7
CASSIGSVKQDTQYF | TGTGCCAGCAGTATAGGTAGCGTAAAACAAGATACGCAGTATTTT | TRBV28 | - | - | TRBJ2-3
CASGSSRGDTQYF | TGTGCCAGCGGGTCCTCCAGGGGAGATACGCAGTATTTT | TRBV19 | - | once | TRBJ2-3
CASSLRNTEAFF | TGTGCCAGCAGTTTGAGGAACACTGAAGCTTTCTTT | TRBV28 | - | - | TRBJ1-1
CASSQEDRVEAFF | TGTGCCAGCAGCCAGGAGGACAGGGTTGAAGCTTTCTTT | TRBV3-1/TRBV3-2 | TRBD1 | - | TRBJ1-1
CASSLGPAGTGGSTDTQYF | TGTGCCAGCAGTTTAGGACCCGCCGGGACAGGGGGTAGCACAGATACGCAGTATTTT | TRBV27 | TRBD1 | once | TRBJ2-3
CASSVEGARTQYF | TGTGCCAGCAGCGTAGAAGGAGCACGTACGCAGTATTTT | TRBV9 | - | - | TRBJ2-3
CASRAGTEAFF | TGTGCCAGCAGGGCTGGCACTGAAGCTTTCTTT | TRBV28 | - | - | TRBJ1-1
CASSPETGRTEAFF | TGTGCCAGCTCACCAGAGACAGGGAGGACTGAAGCTTTCTTT | TRBV18 | TRBD1 | once | TRBJ1-1
CASSWGQGTYNSPLHF | TGTGCCAGCAGCTGGGGACAGGGGACCTATAATTCACCCCTCCACTTT | TRBV5-5 | TRBD1 | - | TRBJ1-6
CASSAGAASYNEQFF | TGTGCCAGCAGCGCAGGGGCTGCATCCTACAATGAGCAGTTCTTC | TRBV6-5 | - | once | TRBJ2-1
CASSIVGISYEQYF | TGTGCCAGTAGTATCGTTGGCATCTCCTACGAGCAGTACTTC | TRBV19 | - | - | TRBJ2-7
CASREGRGGVYEQYF | TGTGCCAGCAGGGAGGGCAGAGGAGGAGTTTACGAGCAGTACTTC | TRBV6-5 | - | - | TRBJ2-7
CASSSGEIAKNIQYF | TGTGCCAGCAGTTCGGGGGAGATAGCCAAAAACATTCAGTACTTC | TRBV28 | - | - | TRBJ2-4
CASSMGRTTNTEAFF | TGTGCCAGCAGTATGGGACGGACTACGAACACTGAAGCTTTCTTT | TRBV6-5 | - | - | TRBJ1-1
CASSDRHSSGNTIYF | TGTGCCAGCAGTGACCGACACTCCTCTGGAAACACCATATATTTT | TRBV2 | - | once | TRBJ1-3
CASSNRDRGHGNTEAFF | TGTGCCAGTAGTAACCGGGACAGGGGGCACGGGAACACTGAAGCTTTCTTT | TRBV19 | TRBD1 | - | TRBJ1-1
CASSYSVRGLGEQYF | TGTGCCAGCAGTTACTCAGTCAGGGGGCTAGGGGAGCAGTACTTC | TRBV6-5 | TRBD1 | - | TRBJ2-7
CASSQDLSAGDYYGYTF | TGTGCCAGCAGCCAAGATCTTTCGGCAGGCGATTACTATGGCTACACCTTC | TRBV3-1/TRBV3-2 | - | - | TRBJ1-2
CASSHREIANTGELFF | TGTGCCAGCAGCCACAGGGAGATCGCGAACACCGGGGAGCTGTTTTTT | TRBV7-8 | - | once | TRBJ2-2
CASSEQDRGGSYEQYF | TGTGCCAGCAGTGAACAAGACAGGGGAGGCTCCTACGAGCAGTACTTC | TRBV2 | TRBD1 | - | TRBJ2-7
CASSLVAAQEKLFF | TGTGCCAGCAGCTTAGTGGCGGCCCAAGAAAAACTGTTTTTT | TRBV7-9 | - | - | TRBJ1-4
CASSRTGTSGALYNEQFF | TGTGCCAGCAGCCGAACGGGGACTAGCGGGGCTCTCTACAATGAGCAGTTCTTC | TRBV11-2 | TRBD2 | - | TRBJ2-1
CASSSGQGVHTGELFF | TGCGCCAGCAGTTCTGGACAGGGTGTGCACACCGGGGAGCTGTTTTTT | TRBV10-2 | TRBD1 | - | TRBJ2-2
CASSQGSLPPHEQFF | TGTGCCAGCAGTCAGGGCTCTCTACCTCCCCATGAGCAGTTCTTC | TRBV27 | - | - | TRBJ2-1
CASSLRTGDTGELFF | TGTGCCAGCAGTTTAAGGACTGGGGACACCGGGGAGCTGTTTTTT | TRBV28 | - | - | TRBJ2-2